Included here is one T cell receptor beta chain sequence, with context. The trim removed 0 bases at V and 7 bases at J, leaving 6 bases unmatched. The CDR3 is 15 residues long. Per the germline V gene, CDR1 is SGHTS and CDR2 is YDEGEE. This record belongs to a study of technical replicates of blood from a few donors. Assay: immunoSEQ multiplex PCR; the TCRdb copy retains only in-frame clones and omits some. The sample consists of 50,000 to 80,000 clones, 86% of them appearing once. The TCR was taken from a human donor in good health. Some clones in this sample may be carry-over from other donors' samples. The chain combines TRBV5-8 with TRBJ2-2; 7 bases fit TRBD2. Sequenced input: PBMCs. The DNA for the CDR3 is TGTGCCAGCAGCTTGGGGCGGGAGTTCGGCGGGGAGCTGTTTTTT. It codes for CASSLGREFGGELFF.